This TCR beta chain was profiled in a study of T cell changes during pregnancy in multiple sclerosis. Profiling relied on immunoSEQ multiplex PCR, and the TCRdb table lists in-frame clones only, not all of them. This table holds more than 45,000 clones, around 90% found once. The CDR3 has 13 residues. Deletions cut 5 bases from V and 0 bases from J, with 7 bases between. The germline CDR1 and CDR2 sequences are KGHSH and LQKENI. The chain is built from TRBV18 and TRBJ1-1, with D maybe TRBD1 (6 bases). Sequenced here: CD4+ T cells from peripheral blood mononuclear cells, sampled in the second trimester of pregnancy. The TCR sequence derives from a female donor with multiple sclerosis, enrolled in a pregnancy study. This CDR3 is CASSGQMNTEAFF. DNA for the CDR3: TGTGCCAGCTCAGGACAGATGAACACTGAAGCTTTCTTT.